Included here is one TCR beta chain sequence, with context. No antigen is known for it. From germline, CDR1 is DFQATT and CDR2 SNEGSKA (reference sequence). The CDR3 extends over 12 amino acids. Trimming took off 3 bases at V and 5 bases at J, with 9 bases between the two ends. The data derive from a study of blood T cells in healthy people across ages. General observations from the study: Getting older went along with TCR beta diversity per million T cells dropping roughly linearly. Aged donors had fewer naive CD4+ cells and lower diversity than long-lived donors.

Each sample gave at least 7 million isolated PBMCs. Primed by a sample-barcoded 5' primer and a J-beta primer mix, a second PCR proceeded for roughly 7 to 11 cycles. From the 5' RACE reads, TCRdb called clonotypes with MiXCR, one entry per CDR3 protein. In the table there are some 690,000 distinct CDR3 sequences, about 20% of which are singletons. Sequencing was performed on blood. V and J are TRBV20-1 and TRBJ2-3, with D perhaps TRBD2 (5 bases). The TCR originated in a man aged 65 to 85 in good health. This CDR3 is CSAREDGDTQYF. Written as DNA, the CDR3 is TGCAGTGCTAGGGAGGACGGAGATACGCAGTATTTT.